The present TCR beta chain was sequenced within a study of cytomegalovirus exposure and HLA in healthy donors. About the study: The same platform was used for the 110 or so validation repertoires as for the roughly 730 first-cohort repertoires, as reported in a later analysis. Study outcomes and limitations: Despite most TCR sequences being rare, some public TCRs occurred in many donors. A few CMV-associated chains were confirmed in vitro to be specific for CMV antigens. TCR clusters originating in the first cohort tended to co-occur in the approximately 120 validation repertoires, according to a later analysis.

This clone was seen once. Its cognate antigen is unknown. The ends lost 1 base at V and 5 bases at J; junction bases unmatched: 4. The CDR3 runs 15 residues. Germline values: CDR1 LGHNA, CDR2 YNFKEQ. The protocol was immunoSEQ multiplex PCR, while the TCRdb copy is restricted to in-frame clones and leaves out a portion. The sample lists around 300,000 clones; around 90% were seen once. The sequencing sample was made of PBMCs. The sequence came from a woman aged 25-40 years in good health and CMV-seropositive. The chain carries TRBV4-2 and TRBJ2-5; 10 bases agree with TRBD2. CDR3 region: CASSQGLAGEETQYF. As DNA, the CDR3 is TGTGCCAGCAGCCAAGGGCTAGCGGGAGAGGAGACCCAGTACTTC.